This T cell receptor (beta chain) was found in a study of radiation and T cells in renal cell carcinoma. The time point denotes: blood 4 weeks post-SBRT, at nephrectomy. The treatment: 15 Gy SBRT to primary tumor, nephrectomy 4 weeks later. The protocol was immunoSEQ multiplex PCR, while the TCRdb copy is restricted to in-frame clones and leaves out a portion. The repertoire holds approximately 86,000 clones, with over 80% as singletons. The sample here was blood, taken from a patient whose treatment included radiotherapy and nephrectomy. The TCR comes from a man aged 50-59 years with renal cell carcinoma.

The CDR3 protein is CASSQFTLPWGYTF. The CDR3 coding sequence is TGTGCCAGCAGCCAATTTACACTCCCTTGGGGCTACACCTTC. The V gene is TRBV16, the J gene TRBJ1-2; no clear D gene. The germline V and J ends were trimmed by 1 base and 8 bases, with 14 bases remaining between them. This CDR3 has 14 amino acids. CDR1 KGHSY and CDR2 FQNENV come from the germline V gene.